Below are 15 T cell receptor beta chains sequenced from a single sample in a study of control samples from healthy donors and cancer patients. The protocol was immunoSEQ multiplex PCR, while the TCRdb copy is restricted to in-frame clones and leaves out a portion. Of tens of thousands of clones listed, roughly nine tenths are singletons. The material sequenced was blood. Receptors originate from a man aged 50-59 years in good health.

The V gene is TRBV11-2, the J gene TRBJ1-4; D gene unclear. V lost 1 base to trimming and J lost 2 bases, with 8 bases between them. The CDR3 runs to 15 residues. Germline loops: CDR1 SGHAT, CDR2 FQNNGV. CDR3 protein: CASSLGVGTNEKLFF. Written as DNA, the CDR3 is TGTGCCAGCAGCTTAGGGGTAGGGACTAATGAAAAACTGTTTTTT.

V gene TRBV5-1 combines with J gene TRBJ2-2; 7 nucleotides agree with TRBD1. The V gene end was trimmed by 2 bases and the J gene end by 3 bases; junction bases not matched to a gene: 4. This CDR3 has 15 amino acids. Germline V CDR1 and CDR2: SGHRS, YFSETQ. This CDR3 is CASSLQGSDTGELFF. DNA of the CDR3: TGCGCCAGCAGCTTACAGGGGTCCGACACCGGGGAGCTGTTTTTT.

The rearrangement uses TRBV7-2 and TRBJ1-1, with 7 bases matching TRBD1. Per germline, CDR1 SGHTA and CDR2 FQGNSA. J was trimmed by 4 bases and V by 3 bases; bases with no gene match: 5. CDR3 length equals 14 residues. In DNA form, the CDR3 reads TGTGCCAGCAGCTTTCTAGCAGGGGGCACTGAAGCTTTCTTT. Protein sequence: CASSFLAGGTEAFF.

The rearrangement uses TRBV28 and TRBJ1-5; 9 nucleotides align to TRBD1. Germline CDR1 reads MDHEN; CDR2 reads SYDVKM. The CDR3 runs 16 residues. CDR3 DNA: TGTGCTTGCCGCCAAGAACAGGGGGCTTTTAATCAGCCCCAGCATTTT. Its protein product is CACRQEQGAFNQPQHF.

The chain combines TRBV7-9 with TRBJ1-2; D possibly corresponds to TRBD1 (6 bases). The CDR3 loop spans 13 amino acids. Trimming left V 6 bases short and J 3 bases short, with 11 bases between. CDR1 is SEHNR and CDR2 is FQNEAQ in the germline V gene (reference sequence). The CDR3 here is CASSSQGYYGYTF. For the CDR3, the DNA is TGTGCCAGCAGTTCACAGGGCTACTATGGCTACACCTTC.

The rearrangement links TRBV6-5 to TRBJ1-3, with D unclear. Trimming removed 5 bases at V and 5 bases at J, with 10 bases between. The CDR3 runs to 13 residues. Looked up from germline, CDR1 is MNHEY and CDR2 is SVGAGI. DNA of the CDR3: TGTGCCAGCAGTCCTGCGCTTCGAAACACCATATATTTT. Translation gives CASSPALRNTIYF.

The rearrangement uses TRBV14 and TRBJ1-1; D gene ambiguous. The length of the CDR3 is 15 residues. V dropped 0 bases and J dropped 6 bases, with 14 bases sitting between them. CDR1 and CDR2 (germline): SGHDN, FVKESK. CDR3 loop: CASSQDIGGLPEAFF. CDR3 sequence (DNA): TGTGCCAGCAGCCAAGATATCGGTGGTTTACCTGAAGCTTTCTTT.

The chain uses TRBV18 and TRBJ1-1; the D gene is possibly TRBD1 (5 bases). With 3 bases removed from V and 8 bases from J, the gap between germline ends came to 13 bases. CDR1 is KGHSH and CDR2 is LQKENI in the germline V gene. This CDR3 has 13 amino acids. CDR3 nucleotides: TGTGCCAGCTCACCCGTAAGTCGGGGGGAAGCTTTCTTT. Its translation is CASSPVSRGEAFF.

This clone was observed a handful of times. V gene TRBV10-2 combines with J gene TRBJ1-5, with D possibly being TRBD1 (5 bases). There are 14 residues in the CDR3. V lost 7 bases to trimming and J lost 11 bases, with 21 bases between them. From germline, CDR1 is WSHSY and CDR2 SAAADI. In nucleotides, the CDR3 is TGCGCCAGCAAAGGGTCGGGGGACTTGTTGTCCCAGCATTTT. Translation: CASKGSGDLLSQHF.

V is TRBV6-5 and J is TRBJ1-2; 8 positions agree with TRBD1. J gave up 7 bases and V 7 bases, and 5 bases lay outside the gene matches. There are 12 residues in the CDR3. The V gene's germline CDR1 is MNHEY and CDR2 SVGAGI. CDR3 DNA sequence: TGTGCCAGCACGGCAGGGGGCAGTGGCTACACCTTC. Its protein is CASTAGGSGYTF.

This sequence joins TRBV2 and TRBJ2-2; TRBD1 agrees at 8 bases. Germline trimming cut 4 bases from V and 0 bases from J; bases unmatched to any gene: 19. The germline CDR1 and CDR2 sequences are SNHLY and FYNNEI. This CDR3 has 21 residues. CDR3 sequence: CASSVNGGRGRGASNTGELFF. The CDR3 DNA reads as TGTGCCAGCAGTGTCAATGGGGGCAGGGGGCGCGGAGCGTCGAACACCGGGGAGCTGTTTTTT.

The CDR3 sequence: CASSYFKGPTYEQYF. CDR3 bases: TGTGCCAGCAGCTATTTTAAGGGGCCGACCTACGAGCAGTACTTC. The chain has TRBV12-1 and TRBJ2-7; the DNA was not used to check the table's D call, TRBD1. TRBV12-1 is a known pseudogene. The CDR3 has 15 amino acids.

The rearrangement links TRBV10-3 to TRBJ2-5; 11 nucleotides line up with TRBD2. This CDR3 is built from 18 residues. Germline values: CDR1 ENHRY, CDR2 SYGVKD. V shed 7 bases, J shed 2 bases, and the junction held 15 bases outside the gene matches. The CDR3 bases are TGTGCCATCAAACCGGGACTAGCGGCTTCGGGGGGGCAAGAGACCCAGTACTTC. Amino acids: CAIKPGLAASGGQETQYF.

By share, this clone ranks as medium-sized. The chain links TRBV30 to TRBJ1-3, with D unresolved. V lost 2 bases to trimming and J lost 0 bases, with 11 bases between them. This CDR3 has 15 amino acids. Germline V gene data show CDR1 as GTSNPN and CDR2 as SVGIG (reference sequence). CDR3 nucleotide sequence: TGTGCCTGGAGTCGGGATTCCGGCTCTGGAAACACCATATATTTT. Encoded protein: CAWSRDSGSGNTIYF.

This chain joins TRBV15 and TRBJ2-5; 8 bases agree with TRBD2. V shed 2 bases and J 4 bases; nucleotides not matched to a gene: 3. The germline gives CDR1 LNHNV, CDR2 YYDKDF (reference sequence). The CDR3 consists of 14 residues. CDR3 in DNA: TGTGCCACCAGCAGACAAGCGGGGGTAGAGACCCAGTACTTC. Translated, it gives CATSRQAGVETQYF. Full variable domain (rest looked up from reference TRBV15 and TRBJ2-5): DAMVIQNPRYQVTQFGKPVTLSCSQTLNHNVMYWYQQKSSQAPKLLFHYYDKDFNNEADTPDNFQSRRPNTSFCFLDIRSPGLGDTAMYLCATSRQAGVETQYFGPGTRLLVL.